This T cell receptor beta chain was sequenced during a study of blood T cells in healthy people across ages. Details on this clonotype: Its cognate antigen is unknown.

For the second PCR, which ran for about 7 to 11 cycles, a sample-barcoded 5' primer and a J-beta primer mix were used. One entry per CDR3 protein results from TCRdb running MiXCR on the 5' RACE reads. The sample comprises 450,000 to 700,000 distinct CDR3 sequences, 27% of which are singletons, and about a fifth rests with the top ten. The study recruited healthy Caucasian donors from Russia who were aged about 6 to 90. Whole-study findings and limits: Diversity figures derived from one million T cells were judged to underestimate the true value.

CDR1 and CDR2 (germline): SGHRS, YFSETQ. This CDR3 spans 16 amino acids. The sequence derives from a woman between 65 and 79 years old in good health. The J gene is TRBJ2-5, the V gene TRBV5-1; D might be TRBD1 or TRBD2, each matching 6 bases. The DNA end favors TRBJ2-1, so the J call may be wrong. The sample consisted of blood. The CDR3 DNA sequence: TGCGCCAGCAGCTTGGACTCGGGGGCCACCTACAATGAGCAGTTCTTC. It is translated as CASSLDSGATYNEQFF.